This TCR beta chain was recovered during a study of blood T cells in healthy people across ages. PCR was performed a second time for about 7 to 12 cycles using a sample-barcoded 5' primer and a J-beta primer mix. Using its own MiXCR run on the 5' RACE reads, TCRdb lists one record per CDR3 protein. The data show approximately 770,000 distinct CDR3 sequences, roughly 50% seen once. The CDR3 sequence is 13 residues long. V lost 3 bases, J lost 0 bases, and 9 bases lay in between. Germline V gives CDR1 DFQATT, CDR2 SNEGSKA (reference sequence). The sample comprised blood. The chain joins TRBV20-1 to TRBJ2-7; no clear D. The receptor's source is a man younger than 45 in good health. CDR3: CSARPAGSYEQYF. The CDR3 DNA reads as TGCAGTGCTAGGCCGGCTGGCTCCTACGAGCAGTACTTC.